Listed below are T cell receptor beta chains from one sample, sequenced in a study of blood T cell repertoires in COVID-19. Data came from immunoSEQ multiplex PCR; TCRdb stores just in-frame clones and leaves some out. Of approximately 290,000 clones listed, approximately 85% are singletons. The sequenced sample consisted of PBMCs or T cells enriched from blood (not recorded which). The receptor source for this set is a woman aged 25 to 45 who had recovered from COVID-19. Both conserved end residues are part of each CDR3. Part of the rows lack a size; the others show once, few, many or a class for expanded clones.

CDR3aa	v_gene	j_gene	abundance
CASSLTGEAFF	TRBV5-1	TRBJ1-1	NA
CASSPWGAGEQYF	TRBV18	TRBJ2-7	NA
CASSSLYRGANTGELFF	TRBV7-9	TRBJ2-2	NA
CASSTAREGYTF	TRBV19	TRBJ1-2	NA
CSVDGGGAGTGESF	TRBV29-1	TRBJ1-2	NA
CASSKSTGYSNQPQHF	TRBV21-1	TRBJ1-5	NA
CAISSSGQINTEAFF	TRBV10-3	TRBJ1-1	once
CASSFGTYEQYF	TRBV11-2	TRBJ2-7	NA
CASSTRGGALTTSNQPQHF	TRBV19	TRBJ1-5	NA
CATTTGGVGYTF	TRBV10-3	TRBJ1-2	few
CASRGVAGGTDTQYF	TRBV28	TRBJ2-3	NA
CASTGSGFSTDTQYF	TRBV9	TRBJ2-3	NA
CASSSWGGWAYEQYF	TRBV7-2	TRBJ2-7	few
CASSLRDRAKETQYF	TRBV28	TRBJ2-5	NA
CAWSVRDNEQFF	TRBV30	TRBJ2-1	NA
CASSLGSLAGESFF	TRBV13	TRBJ2-1	NA
CASESPMAEVLNEQFF	TRBV28	TRBJ2-1	NA
CASSRDIGTDTQYF	TRBV28	TRBJ2-3	NA
CASSSSGLAGEMQYF	TRBV19	TRBJ2-3	once
CASSPGWTGELFF	TRBV4-1	TRBJ2-2	many
CASSTRGGGGYTF	TRBV3-1/TRBV3-2	TRBJ1-2	NA
CASSPGQESYGYTF	TRBV7-3	TRBJ1-2	NA
CASTLRTGRDSPLHF	TRBV5-5	TRBJ1-6	NA
CASRGQIYNSPLHF	TRBV27	TRBJ1-6	NA